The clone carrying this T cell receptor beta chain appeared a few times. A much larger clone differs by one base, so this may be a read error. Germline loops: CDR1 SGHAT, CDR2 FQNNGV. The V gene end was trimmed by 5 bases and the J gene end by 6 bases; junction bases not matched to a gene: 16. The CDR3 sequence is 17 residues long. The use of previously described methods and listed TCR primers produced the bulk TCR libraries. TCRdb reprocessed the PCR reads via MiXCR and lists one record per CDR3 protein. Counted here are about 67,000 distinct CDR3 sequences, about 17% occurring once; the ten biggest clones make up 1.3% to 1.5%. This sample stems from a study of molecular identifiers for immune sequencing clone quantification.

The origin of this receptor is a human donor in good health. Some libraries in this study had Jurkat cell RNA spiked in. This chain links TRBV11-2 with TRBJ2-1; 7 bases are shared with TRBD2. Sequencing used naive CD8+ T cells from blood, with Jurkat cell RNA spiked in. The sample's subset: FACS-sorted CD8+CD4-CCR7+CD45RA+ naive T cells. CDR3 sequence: CASSPPPWRETCNEQFF. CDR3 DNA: TGTGCCAGCAGCCCGCCCCCTTGGCGGGAGACCTGCAATGAGCAGTTCTTC.